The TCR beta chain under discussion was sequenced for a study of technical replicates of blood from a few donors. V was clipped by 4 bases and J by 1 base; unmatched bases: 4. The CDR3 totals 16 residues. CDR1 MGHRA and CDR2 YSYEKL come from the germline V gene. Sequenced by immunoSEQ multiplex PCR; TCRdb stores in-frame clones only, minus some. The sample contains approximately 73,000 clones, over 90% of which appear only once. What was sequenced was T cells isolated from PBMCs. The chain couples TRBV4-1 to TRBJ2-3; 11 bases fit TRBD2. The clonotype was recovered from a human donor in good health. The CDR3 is CASSRPLAGGTDTQYF. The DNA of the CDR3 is TGCGCCAGCAGCCGGCCACTAGCGGGGGGCACAGATACGCAGTATTTT.